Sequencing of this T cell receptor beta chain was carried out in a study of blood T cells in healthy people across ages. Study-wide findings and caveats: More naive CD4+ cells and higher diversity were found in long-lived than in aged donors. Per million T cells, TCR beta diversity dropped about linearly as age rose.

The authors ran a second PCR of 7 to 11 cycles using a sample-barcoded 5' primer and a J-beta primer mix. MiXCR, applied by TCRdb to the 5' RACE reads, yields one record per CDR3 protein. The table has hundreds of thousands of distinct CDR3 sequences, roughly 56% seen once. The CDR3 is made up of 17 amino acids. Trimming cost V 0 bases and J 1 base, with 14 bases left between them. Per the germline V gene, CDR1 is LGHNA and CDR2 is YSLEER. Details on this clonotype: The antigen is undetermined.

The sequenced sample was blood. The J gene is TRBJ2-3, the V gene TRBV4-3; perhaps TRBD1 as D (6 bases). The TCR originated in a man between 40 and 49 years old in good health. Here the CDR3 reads CASSQDNRAWGTDTQYF. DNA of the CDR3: TGCGCCAGCAGCCAAGATAACAGGGCATGGGGCACAGATACGCAGTATTTT.